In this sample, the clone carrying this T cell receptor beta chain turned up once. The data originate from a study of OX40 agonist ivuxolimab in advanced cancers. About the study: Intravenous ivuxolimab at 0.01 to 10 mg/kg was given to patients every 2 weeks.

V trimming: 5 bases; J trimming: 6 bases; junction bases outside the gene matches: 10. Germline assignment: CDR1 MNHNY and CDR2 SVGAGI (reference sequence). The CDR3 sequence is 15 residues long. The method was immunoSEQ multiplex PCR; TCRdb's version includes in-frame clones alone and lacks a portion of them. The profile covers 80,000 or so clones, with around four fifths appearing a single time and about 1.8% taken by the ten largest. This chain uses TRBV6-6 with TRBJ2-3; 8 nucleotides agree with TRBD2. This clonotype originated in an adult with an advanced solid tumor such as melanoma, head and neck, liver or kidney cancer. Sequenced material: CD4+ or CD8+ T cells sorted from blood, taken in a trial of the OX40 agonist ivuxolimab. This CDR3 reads CASSILRGGEDTQYF. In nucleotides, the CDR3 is TGTGCCAGCAGTATCCTCCGGGGGGGCGAGGATACGCAGTATTTT.